The 5 T cell receptor beta chains listed next were all sequenced from one sample in a study of blood T cell repertoires in COVID-19. The table came from immunoSEQ multiplex PCR; TCRdb's copy has only in-frame clones and leaves some out. The sample shows 100,000 or so clones, about four fifths of them seen only once. Sequenced input: peripheral blood. These receptors came from a man of 80 years or more with acute or convalescent COVID-19.

The rearrangement uses TRBV7-2 and TRBJ2-5, with D tentatively TRBD2 (6 bases). Trimming cost V 8 bases and J 5 bases, with 21 bases left between them. Germline CDR1 is SGHTA and CDR2 is FQGNSA. CDR3 length: 15 residues. The CDR3 DNA reads TGTGCCAGCGCATTAAGCCAGGGCGGAGGGGAGACCCAGTACTTC. Its protein is CASALSQGGGETQYF.

This clone was counted once. The chain has TRBV5-8 and TRBJ2-7, with 8 positions matching TRBD1. Germline CDR1 and CDR2: SGHTS and YDEGEE. The V gene end was trimmed by 2 bases and the J gene end by 3 bases; junction bases not matched to a gene: 10. The CDR3 consists of 16 residues. CDR3 region: CASSFFQGTGHYEQYF. DNA of the CDR3: TGTGCCAGCAGCTTCTTTCAGGGGACAGGTCACTACGAGCAGTACTTC.

This clone was counted ten times or more. This chain joins TRBV4-3 and TRBJ2-3; 7 bases fit TRBD1. This CDR3 region has 15 residues. CDR1 is LGHNA, CDR2 YSLEER, per germline. J lost 1 base, V lost 4 bases, and 5 bases had no gene match. CDR3 sequence reads: CASSLETGRTDTQYF. The CDR3 DNA reads as TGCGCCAGCAGCCTGGAGACAGGGCGCACAGATACGCAGTATTTT.

The J gene is TRBJ1-6, the V gene TRBV28; no definite D call. Between the trimmed V and J ends, which lost 2 bases and 11 bases, there was a span of 7 bases. Germline CDR1 reads MDHEN; CDR2 reads SYDVKM. The CDR3 runs 12 residues. The CDR3 region has the DNA TGTGCCAGCAGTTTACCCCCAACACCCCTCCACTTT. Protein sequence: CASSLPPTPLHF.

The CDR3 loop reads CASSPQEAGSNEKLFF. The CDR3 DNA reads as TGTGCCAGCAGCCCACAGGAAGCAGGCAGCAATGAAAAACTGTTTTTT. V gene TRBV9 combines with J gene TRBJ1-4; D possibly corresponds to TRBD1 (5 bases). In germline, CDR1 is SGDLS, CDR2 YYNGEE. V lost 4 bases and J lost 5, with 18 bases in between. The CDR3 loop spans 16 amino acids.